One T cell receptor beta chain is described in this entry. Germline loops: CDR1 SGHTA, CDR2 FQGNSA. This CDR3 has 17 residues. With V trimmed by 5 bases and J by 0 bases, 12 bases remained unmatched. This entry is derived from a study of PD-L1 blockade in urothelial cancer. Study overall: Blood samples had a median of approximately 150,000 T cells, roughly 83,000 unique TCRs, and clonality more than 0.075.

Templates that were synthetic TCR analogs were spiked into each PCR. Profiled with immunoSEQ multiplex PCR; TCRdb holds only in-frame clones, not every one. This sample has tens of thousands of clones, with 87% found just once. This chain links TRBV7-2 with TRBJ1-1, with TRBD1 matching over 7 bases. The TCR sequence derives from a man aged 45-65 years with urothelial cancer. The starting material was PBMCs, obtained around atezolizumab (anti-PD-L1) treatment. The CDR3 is CASSPSTSRGVNTEAFF. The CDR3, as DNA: TGTGCCAGCAGCCCATCCACCTCCAGGGGGGTGAACACTGAAGCTTTCTTT.